This T cell receptor beta chain was identified in a study of identical twins. This clonotype showed up just a few times. TCRdb passed the 5' RACE reads through MiXCR, listing each CDR3 protein once. The sample shows fewer than 500,000 distinct CDR3 sequences, less than 25% of them seen only once. V was trimmed by 5 bases and J by 5 bases, leaving 12 bases between them. CDR1 and CDR2 (germline): ENHRY, SYGVKD. This CDR3 has 13 amino acids. In addition, the sample was reused for a study of T cells expressing NK-cell markers. That study reports: Several of the donors also had these clonotypes leading their CD3+CD56-NKG2C+ fraction.

Material: CD4+ T cells sorted from blood. The clonotype comes from a woman between 18 and 29 years old in good health. The chain employs TRBV10-3 and TRBJ1-2; D not certain. CDR3 sequence: CAISSGPGYGYTF. The CDR3 bases are TGTGCCATCAGTTCCGGGCCGGGGTATGGCTACACCTTC.